This T cell receptor beta chain was obtained from a study of identifying expanded T cells in peripheral blood. Findings and caveats of the study: Approximately two-week clone count variance significantly increased as total template count grew.

The V segment lost 1 base and the J segment 1 base; nucleotides outside the gene matches: 10. CDR1 SQVTM and CDR2 ANQGSEA come from the germline V gene. The length of the CDR3 is 17 residues. During the collection period, no donor immune events like infections were recorded. Only in-frame clones appear in the TCRdb table, and some are missing; sequencing was by immunoSEQ multiplex PCR. The table includes about 90,000 clones, about 85% detected once. Details on this clone: Its antigen is unidentified.

J is TRBJ2-7 and V is TRBV29-1; 10 bases map to TRBD2. The material sequenced was blood. This receptor was taken from a person between 18 and 75 years old in good health. This CDR3 is CSVEGVSSGGKSYEQYF. The CDR3, as DNA: TGCAGCGTTGAAGGGGTGTCTAGCGGGGGCAAGTCCTACGAGCAGTACTTC.